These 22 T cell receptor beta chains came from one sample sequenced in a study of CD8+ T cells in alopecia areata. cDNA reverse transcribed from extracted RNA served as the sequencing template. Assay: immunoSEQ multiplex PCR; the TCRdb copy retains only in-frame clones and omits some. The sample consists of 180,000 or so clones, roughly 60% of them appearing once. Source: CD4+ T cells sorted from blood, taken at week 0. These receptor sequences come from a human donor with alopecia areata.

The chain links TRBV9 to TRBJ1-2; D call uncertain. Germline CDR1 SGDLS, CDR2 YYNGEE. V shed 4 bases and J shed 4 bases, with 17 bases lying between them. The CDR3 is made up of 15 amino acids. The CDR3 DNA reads TGTGCCAGCAGCTCCTCCCCCAGACGGATCTATGGCTACACCTTC. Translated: CASSSSPRRIYGYTF.

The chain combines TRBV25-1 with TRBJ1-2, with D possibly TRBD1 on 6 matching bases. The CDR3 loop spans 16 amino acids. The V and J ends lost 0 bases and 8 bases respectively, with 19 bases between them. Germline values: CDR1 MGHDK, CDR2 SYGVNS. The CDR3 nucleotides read TGTGCCAGCAGTGAATACGGCAGGGGTTCGTCGGTGGGCTACACCTTC. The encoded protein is CASSEYGRGSSVGYTF.

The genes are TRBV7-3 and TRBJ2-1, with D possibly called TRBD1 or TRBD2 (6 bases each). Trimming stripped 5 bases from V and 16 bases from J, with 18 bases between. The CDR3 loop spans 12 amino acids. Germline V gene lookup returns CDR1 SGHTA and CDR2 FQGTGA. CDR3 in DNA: TGTGCCAGCAGCCGACCTGACGGGGGCTTATTCTTC. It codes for CASSRPDGGLFF.

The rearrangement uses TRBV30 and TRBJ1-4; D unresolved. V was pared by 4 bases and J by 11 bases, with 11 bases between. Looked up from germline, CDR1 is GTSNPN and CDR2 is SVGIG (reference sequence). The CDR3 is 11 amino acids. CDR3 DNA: TGTGCCTGGAATATCGGAGGGAAACTGTTTTTT. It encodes CAWNIGGKLFF. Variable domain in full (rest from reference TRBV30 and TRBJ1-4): SQTIHQWPATLVQPVGSPLSLECTVEGTSNPNLYWYRQAAGRGLQLLFYSVGIGQISSEVPQNLSASRPQDRQFILSSKKLLLSDSGFYLCAWNIGGKLFFGSGTQLSVL.

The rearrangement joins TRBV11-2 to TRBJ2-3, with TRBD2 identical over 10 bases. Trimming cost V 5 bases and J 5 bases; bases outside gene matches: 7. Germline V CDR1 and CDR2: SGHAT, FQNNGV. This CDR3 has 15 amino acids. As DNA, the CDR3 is TGTGCCAGCAGCATTCAACTAGCGGGAAGAGATACGCAGTATTTT. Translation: CASSIQLAGRDTQYF.

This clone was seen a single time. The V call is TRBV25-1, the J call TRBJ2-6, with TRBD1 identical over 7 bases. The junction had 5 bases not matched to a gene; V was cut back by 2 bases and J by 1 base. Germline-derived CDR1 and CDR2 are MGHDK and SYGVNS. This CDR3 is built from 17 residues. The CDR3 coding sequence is TGTGCCAGCAGTGAACCGACAGGGCCATCTGGGGCCAACGTCCTGACTTTC. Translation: CASSEPTGPSGANVLTF.

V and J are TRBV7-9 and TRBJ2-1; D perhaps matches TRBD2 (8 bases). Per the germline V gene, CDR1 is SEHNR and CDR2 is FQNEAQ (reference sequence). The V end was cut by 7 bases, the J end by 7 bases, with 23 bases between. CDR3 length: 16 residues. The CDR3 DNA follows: TGTGCCAGCACCCCTTCCGGGGGGGCAGGGGGAAATGAGCAGTTCTTC. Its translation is CASTPSGGAGGNEQFF. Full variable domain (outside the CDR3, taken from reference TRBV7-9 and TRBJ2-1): DTGVSQNPRHKITKRGQNVTFRCDPISEHNRLYWYRQTLGQGPEFLTYFQNEAQLEKSRLLSDRFSAERPKGSFSTLEIQRTEQGDSAMYLCASTPSGGAGGNEQFFGPGTRLTVL.

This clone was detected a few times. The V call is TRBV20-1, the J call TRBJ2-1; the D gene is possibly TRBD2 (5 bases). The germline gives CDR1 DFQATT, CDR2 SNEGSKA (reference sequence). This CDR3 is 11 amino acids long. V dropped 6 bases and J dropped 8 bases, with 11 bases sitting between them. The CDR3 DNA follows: TGCAGTGCGGCGGGTTCGGATGAGCAGTTCTTC. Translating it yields CSAAGSDEQFF.

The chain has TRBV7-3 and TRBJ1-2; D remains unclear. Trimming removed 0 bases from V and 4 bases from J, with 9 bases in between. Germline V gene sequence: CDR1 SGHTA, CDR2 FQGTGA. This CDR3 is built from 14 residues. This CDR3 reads CASSLTGRAYGYTF. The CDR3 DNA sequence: TGTGCCAGCAGCTTAACGGGGAGGGCCTATGGCTACACCTTC.

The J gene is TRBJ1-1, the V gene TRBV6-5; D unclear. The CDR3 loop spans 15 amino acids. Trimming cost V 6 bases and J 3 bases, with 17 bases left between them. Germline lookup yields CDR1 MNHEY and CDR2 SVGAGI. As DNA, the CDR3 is TGTGCCAGCAGGTCGTTAGGAGGGTCGCACACTGAAGCTTTCTTT. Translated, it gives CASRSLGGSHTEAFF.

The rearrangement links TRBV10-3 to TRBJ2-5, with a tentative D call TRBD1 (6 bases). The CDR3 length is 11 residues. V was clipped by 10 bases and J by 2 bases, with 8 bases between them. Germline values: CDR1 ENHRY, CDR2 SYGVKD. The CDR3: CATQGQETQYF. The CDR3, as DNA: TGTGCCACACAGGGTCAAGAGACCCAGTACTTC.

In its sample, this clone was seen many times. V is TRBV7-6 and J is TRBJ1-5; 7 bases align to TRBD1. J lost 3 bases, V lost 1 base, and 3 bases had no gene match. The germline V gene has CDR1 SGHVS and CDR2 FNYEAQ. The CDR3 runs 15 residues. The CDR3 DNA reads TGTGCCAGCAGCTTAGAACAGGGGTTCAATCAGCCCCAGCATTTT. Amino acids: CASSLEQGFNQPQHF.

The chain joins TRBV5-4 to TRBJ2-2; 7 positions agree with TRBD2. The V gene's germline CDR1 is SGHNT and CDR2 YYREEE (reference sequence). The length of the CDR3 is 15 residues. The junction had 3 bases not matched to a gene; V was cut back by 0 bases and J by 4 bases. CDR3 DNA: TGTGCCAGCAGCTTGGCGGGCGGGGGCACCGGGGAGCTGTTTTTT. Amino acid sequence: CASSLAGGGTGELFF.

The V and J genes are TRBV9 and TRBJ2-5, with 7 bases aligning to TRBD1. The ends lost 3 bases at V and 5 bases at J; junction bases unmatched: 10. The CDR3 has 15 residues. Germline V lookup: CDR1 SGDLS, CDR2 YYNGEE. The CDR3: CASSAGTAATETQYF. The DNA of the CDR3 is TGTGCCAGCAGCGCCGGGACAGCTGCGACGGAGACCCAGTACTTC.

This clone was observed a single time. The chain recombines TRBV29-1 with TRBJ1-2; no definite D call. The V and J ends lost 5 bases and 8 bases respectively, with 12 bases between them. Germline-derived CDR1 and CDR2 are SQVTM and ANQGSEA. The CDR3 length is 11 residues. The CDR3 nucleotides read TGCAGCGTTCAGCGTAGTGAGGGCTACACCTTC. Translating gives CSVQRSEGYTF.

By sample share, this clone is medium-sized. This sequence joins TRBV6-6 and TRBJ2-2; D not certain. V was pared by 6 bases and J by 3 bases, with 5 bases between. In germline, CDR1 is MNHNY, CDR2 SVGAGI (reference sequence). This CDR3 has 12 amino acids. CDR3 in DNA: TGTGCCAGCAGGGGATACACCGGGGAGCTGTTTTTT. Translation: CASRGYTGELFF.

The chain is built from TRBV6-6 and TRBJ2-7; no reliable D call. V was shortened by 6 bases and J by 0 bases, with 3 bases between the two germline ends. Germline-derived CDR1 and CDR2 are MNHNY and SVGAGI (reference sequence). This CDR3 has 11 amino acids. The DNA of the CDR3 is TGTGCCAGCAGGTCCTCCTACGAGCAGTACTTC. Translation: CASRSSYEQYF.

The CDR3 sequence is CASSPTAGGIGNEQFF. For the CDR3, the DNA is TGTGCCAGCAGCCCGACAGCGGGGGGGATTGGTAATGAGCAGTTCTTC. The chain links TRBV7-2 to TRBJ2-1, with 10 positions matching TRBD2. The CDR3 is 16 amino acids. V dropped 5 bases and J dropped 7; count of bases not matched to a gene: 11. Germline CDR1 SGHTA, CDR2 FQGNSA.

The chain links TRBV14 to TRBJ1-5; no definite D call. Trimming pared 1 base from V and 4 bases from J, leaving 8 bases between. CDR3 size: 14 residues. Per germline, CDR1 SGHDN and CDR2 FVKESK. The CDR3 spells CASSQGGSNQPQHF. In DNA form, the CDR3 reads TGTGCCAGCAGCCAAGGGGGTAGTAATCAGCCCCAGCATTTT.

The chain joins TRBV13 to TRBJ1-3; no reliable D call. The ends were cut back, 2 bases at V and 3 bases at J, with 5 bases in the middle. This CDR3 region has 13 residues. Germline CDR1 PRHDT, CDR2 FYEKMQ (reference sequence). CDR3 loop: CASSLLSGNTIYF. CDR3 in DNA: TGTGCCAGCAGCTTATTAAGTGGAAACACCATATATTTT.

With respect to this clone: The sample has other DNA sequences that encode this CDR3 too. For the CDR3, the DNA is TGTGCCAGCAGTTTCCAAGAGACCCAGTACTTC. It encodes CASSFQETQYF. The chain carries TRBV2 and TRBJ2-5; D not certain. Trimming removed 5 bases at V and 1 base at J, with 2 bases between. The CDR3 is 11 amino acids. The germline V gene has CDR1 SNHLY and CDR2 FYNNEI.

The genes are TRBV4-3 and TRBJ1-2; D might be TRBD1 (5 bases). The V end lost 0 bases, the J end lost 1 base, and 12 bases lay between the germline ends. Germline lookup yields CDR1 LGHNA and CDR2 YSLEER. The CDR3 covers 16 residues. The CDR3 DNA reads TGCGCCAGCAGCCAAGAACCGCCAGGGCTTAACTATGGCTACACCTTC. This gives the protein CASSQEPPGLNYGYTF.